A single T cell receptor beta chain is shown here with its context. A read error may produce the germline difference seen at one junction end. The data were taken from a study of blood T cell repertoires in COVID-19. On the study more broadly: Spain, Italy and the United States supplied samples that represented acute and convalescent COVID-19.

This CDR3 region has 13 residues. CDR1 MNHNS and CDR2 SASEGT come from the germline V gene. Profiled with immunoSEQ multiplex PCR; TCRdb holds only in-frame clones, not every one. This sample has approximately 200,000 clones, with almost 90% found just once. This clonotype was obtained from a woman aged 55-70 years with acute or convalescent COVID-19. The sequenced material came from peripheral blood. The gene calls are TRBV6-1 and TRBJ1-2, with D tentatively TRBD1 (5 bases). Here the CDR3 reads CASREAGPYGYTF. The CDR3 DNA sequence: TGTGCCAGCAGGGAAGCGGGGCCCTATGGCTACACCTTC.